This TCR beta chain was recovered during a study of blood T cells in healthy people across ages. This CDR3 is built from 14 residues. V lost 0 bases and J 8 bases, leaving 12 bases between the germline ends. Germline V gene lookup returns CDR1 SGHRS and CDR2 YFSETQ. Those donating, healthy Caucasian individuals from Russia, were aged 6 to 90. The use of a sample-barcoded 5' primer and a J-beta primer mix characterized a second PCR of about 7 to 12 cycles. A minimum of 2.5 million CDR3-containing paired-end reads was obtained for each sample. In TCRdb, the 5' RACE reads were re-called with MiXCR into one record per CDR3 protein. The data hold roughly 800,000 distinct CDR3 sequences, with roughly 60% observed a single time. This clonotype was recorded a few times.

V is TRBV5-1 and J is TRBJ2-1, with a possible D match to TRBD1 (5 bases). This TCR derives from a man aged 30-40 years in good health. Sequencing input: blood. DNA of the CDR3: TGCGCCAGCAGCTTGGGGTCAGGGTTGGATGAGCAGTTCTTC. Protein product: CASSLGSGLDEQFF.